This T cell receptor (beta chain) was recorded in a study of blood T cell repertoires in COVID-19. As for the study in general: The United States, Italy and Spain provided the acute and convalescent COVID-19 samples. PBMCs, B-cell-depleted T cells, or T cells were the source of the cDNA or gDNA that made up the material.

Authors' methods: Amplified reference gene primers provided the basis for estimating nucleated cell counts. Clones were sequenced by immunoSEQ multiplex PCR, and TCRdb holds only the in-frame ones, with some missing. V and J calls and clone size follow that table, whereas D and trimming were derived from the DNA. The repertoire holds roughly 80,000 clones, with approximately 82% as singletons. The V segment lost 5 bases and the J segment 9 bases; nucleotides outside the gene matches: 9. Germline V gene data show CDR1 as SGHAT and CDR2 as FQNNGV. The CDR3 has 16 residues. The receptor comes from a human donor in a cohort sampled during active COVID-19. The rearrangement joins TRBV11-2 to TRBJ2-1, with 14 bases that match TRBD2. Sequenced material: peripheral blood. The CDR3 region has the DNA TGTGCCAGCAGCCTAAGGGGACTAGCGGGGGCGGTTGAGCAGTTCTTC. It specifies CASSLRGLAGAVEQFF.